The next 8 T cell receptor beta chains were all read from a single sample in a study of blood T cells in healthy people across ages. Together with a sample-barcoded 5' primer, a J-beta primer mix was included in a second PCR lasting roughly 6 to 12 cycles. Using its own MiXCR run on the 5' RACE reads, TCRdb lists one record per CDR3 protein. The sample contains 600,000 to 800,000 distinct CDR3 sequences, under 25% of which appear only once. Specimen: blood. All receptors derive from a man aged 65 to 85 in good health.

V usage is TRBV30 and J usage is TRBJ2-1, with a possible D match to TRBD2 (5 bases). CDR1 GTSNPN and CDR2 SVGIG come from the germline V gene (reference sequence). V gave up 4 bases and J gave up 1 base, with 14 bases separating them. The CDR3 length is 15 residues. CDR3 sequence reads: CAWTPSGGSYNEQFF. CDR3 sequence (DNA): TGTGCCTGGACCCCTTCGGGCGGGTCCTACAATGAGCAGTTCTTC.

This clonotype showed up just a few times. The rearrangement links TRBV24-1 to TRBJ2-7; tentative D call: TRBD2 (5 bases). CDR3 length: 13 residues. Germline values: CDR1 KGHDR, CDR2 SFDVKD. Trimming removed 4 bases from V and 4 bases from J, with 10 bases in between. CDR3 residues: CATSDGVDYEQYF. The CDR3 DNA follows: TGTGCCACCAGTGACGGGGTGGATTACGAGCAGTACTTC.

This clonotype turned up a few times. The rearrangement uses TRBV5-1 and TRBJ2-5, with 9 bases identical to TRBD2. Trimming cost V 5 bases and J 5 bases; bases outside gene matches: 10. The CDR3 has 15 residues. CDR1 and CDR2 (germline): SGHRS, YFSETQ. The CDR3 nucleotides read TGCGCCAGCAGAATTAGCGGGAGTTGGATTGAGACCCAGTACTTC. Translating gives CASRISGSWIETQYF.

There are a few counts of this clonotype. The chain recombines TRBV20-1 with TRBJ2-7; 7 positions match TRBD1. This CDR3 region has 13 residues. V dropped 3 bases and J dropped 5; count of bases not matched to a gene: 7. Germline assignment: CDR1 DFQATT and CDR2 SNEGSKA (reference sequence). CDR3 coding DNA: TGCAGTGCTAGGACAGGGATTGATAACGAGCAGTACTTC. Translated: CSARTGIDNEQYF.

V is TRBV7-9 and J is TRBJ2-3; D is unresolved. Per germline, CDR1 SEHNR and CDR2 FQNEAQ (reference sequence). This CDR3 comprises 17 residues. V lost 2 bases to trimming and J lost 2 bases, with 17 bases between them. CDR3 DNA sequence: TGTGCCAGCAGCTTAAGGTCCGGGCAGACTTCCACAGATACGCAGTATTTT. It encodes CASSLRSGQTSTDTQYF.

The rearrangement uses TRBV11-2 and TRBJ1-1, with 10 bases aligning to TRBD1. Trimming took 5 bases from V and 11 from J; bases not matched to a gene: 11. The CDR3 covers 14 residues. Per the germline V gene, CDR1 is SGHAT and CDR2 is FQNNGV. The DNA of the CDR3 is TGTGCCAGCAGCACCGGACAGGGGGTTTATGTGGCTTTCTTT. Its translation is CASSTGQGVYVAFF.

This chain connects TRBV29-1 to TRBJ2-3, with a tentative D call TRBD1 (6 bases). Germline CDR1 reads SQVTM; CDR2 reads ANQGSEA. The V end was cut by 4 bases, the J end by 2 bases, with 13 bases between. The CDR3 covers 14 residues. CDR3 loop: CSVGGTSFTDTQYF. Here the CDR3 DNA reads TGCAGCGTTGGTGGGACATCCTTCACAGATACGCAGTATTTT.

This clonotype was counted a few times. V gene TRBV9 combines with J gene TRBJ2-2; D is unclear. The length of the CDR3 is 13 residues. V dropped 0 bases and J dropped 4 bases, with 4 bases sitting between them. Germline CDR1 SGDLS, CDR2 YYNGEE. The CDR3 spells CASSVVITGELFF. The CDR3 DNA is TGTGCCAGCAGCGTAGTGATCACCGGGGAGCTGTTTTTT.